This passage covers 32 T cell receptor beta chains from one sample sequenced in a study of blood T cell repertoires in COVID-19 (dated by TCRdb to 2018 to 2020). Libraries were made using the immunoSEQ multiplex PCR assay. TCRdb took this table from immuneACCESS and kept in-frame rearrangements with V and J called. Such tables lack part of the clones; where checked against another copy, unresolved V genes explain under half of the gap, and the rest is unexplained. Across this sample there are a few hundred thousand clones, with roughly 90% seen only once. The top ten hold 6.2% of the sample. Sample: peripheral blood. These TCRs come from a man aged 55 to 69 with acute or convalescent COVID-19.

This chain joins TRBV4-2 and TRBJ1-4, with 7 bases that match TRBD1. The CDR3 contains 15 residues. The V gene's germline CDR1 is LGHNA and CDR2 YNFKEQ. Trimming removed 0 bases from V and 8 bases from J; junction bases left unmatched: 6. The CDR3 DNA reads TGTGCCAGCAGCCAAGATCGACAGGGCCCCGAAAAACTGTTTTTT. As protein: CASSQDRQGPEKLFF.

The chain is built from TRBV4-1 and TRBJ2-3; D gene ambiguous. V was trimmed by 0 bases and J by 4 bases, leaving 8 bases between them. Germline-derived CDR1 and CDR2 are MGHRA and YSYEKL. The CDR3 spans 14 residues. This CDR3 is CASSQDPTSDTQYF. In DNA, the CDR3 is TGCGCCAGCAGCCAAGATCCGACTTCAGATACGCAGTATTTT.

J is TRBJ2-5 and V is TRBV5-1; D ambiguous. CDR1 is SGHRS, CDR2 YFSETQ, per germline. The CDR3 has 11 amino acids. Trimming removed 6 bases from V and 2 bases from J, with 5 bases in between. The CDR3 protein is CASTLQETQYF. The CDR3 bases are TGCGCCAGCACCCTACAAGAGACCCAGTACTTC.

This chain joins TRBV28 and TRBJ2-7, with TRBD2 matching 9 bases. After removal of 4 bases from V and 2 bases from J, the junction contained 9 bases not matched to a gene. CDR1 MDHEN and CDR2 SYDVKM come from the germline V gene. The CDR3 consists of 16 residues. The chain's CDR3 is CASSSHGGRATYEQYF. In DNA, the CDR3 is TGTGCCAGCAGTTCCCACGGCGGGAGGGCCACCTACGAGCAGTACTTC. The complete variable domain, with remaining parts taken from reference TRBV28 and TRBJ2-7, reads DVKVTQSSRYLVKRTGEKVFLECVQDMDHENMFWYRQDPGLGLRLIYFSYDVKMKEKGDIPEGYSVSREKKERFSLILESASTNQTSMYLCASSSHGGRATYEQYFGPGTRLTVT.

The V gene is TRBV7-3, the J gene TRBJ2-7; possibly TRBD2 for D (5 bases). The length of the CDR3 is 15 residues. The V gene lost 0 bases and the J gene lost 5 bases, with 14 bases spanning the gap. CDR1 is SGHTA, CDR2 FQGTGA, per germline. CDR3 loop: CASSLTVAPLHEQYF. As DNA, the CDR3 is TGTGCCAGCAGCTTAACGGTAGCGCCTCTCCACGAGCAGTACTTC.

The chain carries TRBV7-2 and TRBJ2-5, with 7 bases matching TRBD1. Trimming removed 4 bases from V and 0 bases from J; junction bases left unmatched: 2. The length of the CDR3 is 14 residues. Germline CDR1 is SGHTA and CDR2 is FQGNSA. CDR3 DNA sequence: TGTGCCAGCAGCTCGGGACAGAACCAAGAGACCCAGTACTTC. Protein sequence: CASSSGQNQETQYF.

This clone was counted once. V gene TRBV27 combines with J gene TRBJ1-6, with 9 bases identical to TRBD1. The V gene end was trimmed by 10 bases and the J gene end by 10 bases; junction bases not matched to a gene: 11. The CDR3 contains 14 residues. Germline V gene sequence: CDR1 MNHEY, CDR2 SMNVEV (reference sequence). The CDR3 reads CATSPGTGRSPLHF. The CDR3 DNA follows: TGTGCCACCTCGCCCGGGACAGGGCGCTCACCCCTCCACTTT.

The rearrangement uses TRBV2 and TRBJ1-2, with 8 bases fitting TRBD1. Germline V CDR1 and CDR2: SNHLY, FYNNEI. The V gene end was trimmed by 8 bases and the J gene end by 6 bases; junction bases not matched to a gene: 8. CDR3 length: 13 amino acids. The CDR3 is CASSTGVGNGYTF. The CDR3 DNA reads TGTGCCAGCTCGACAGGGGTCGGGAATGGCTACACCTTC.

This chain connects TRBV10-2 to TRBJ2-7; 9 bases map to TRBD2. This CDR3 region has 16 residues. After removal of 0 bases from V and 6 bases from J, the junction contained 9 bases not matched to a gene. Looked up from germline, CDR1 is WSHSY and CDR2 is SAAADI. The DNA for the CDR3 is TGCGCCAGCAGTGAGTCGTCGGCGGGAGGGCGGGTCGAGCAGTACTTC. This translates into CASSESSAGGRVEQYF.

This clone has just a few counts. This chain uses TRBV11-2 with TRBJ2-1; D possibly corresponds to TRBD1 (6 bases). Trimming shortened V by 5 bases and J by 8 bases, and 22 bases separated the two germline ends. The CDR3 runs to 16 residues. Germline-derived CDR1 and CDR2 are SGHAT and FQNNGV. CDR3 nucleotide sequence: TGTGCCAGCAGCCCCGCCGGAGTGGCATCAGGGGATGAGCAGTTCTTC. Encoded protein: CASSPAGVASGDEQFF.

CDR3 in amino acids: CASSLYTPGQGSLNTGELFF. In nucleotides, the CDR3 is TGTGCCAGCAGTTTGTATACTCCCGGACAGGGCAGCCTGAACACCGGGGAGCTGTTTTTT. The V call is TRBV27, the J call TRBJ2-2, with 8 bases that match TRBD1. J lost 1 base, V lost 3 bases, and 16 bases had no gene match. The CDR3 runs to 20 residues. Germline loops: CDR1 MNHEY, CDR2 SMNVEV (reference sequence).

The CDR3 DNA is TGTGCCAGCAGTTCGGACATGGGGATTCAGCCCCAGCATTTT. It yields the protein CASSSDMGIQPQHF. The chain couples TRBV27 to TRBJ1-5; D may be TRBD1 (5 bases). The CDR3 length is 14 residues. Trimming stripped 4 bases from V and 6 bases from J, with 13 bases between. The germline V gene encodes CDR1 MNHEY and CDR2 SMNVEV (reference sequence).

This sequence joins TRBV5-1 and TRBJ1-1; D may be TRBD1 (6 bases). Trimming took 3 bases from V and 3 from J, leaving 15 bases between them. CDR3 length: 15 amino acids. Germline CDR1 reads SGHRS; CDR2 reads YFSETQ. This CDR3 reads CASSSERQADTEAFF. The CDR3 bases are TGCGCCAGCAGCTCCGAAAGACAGGCTGACACTGAAGCTTTCTTT.

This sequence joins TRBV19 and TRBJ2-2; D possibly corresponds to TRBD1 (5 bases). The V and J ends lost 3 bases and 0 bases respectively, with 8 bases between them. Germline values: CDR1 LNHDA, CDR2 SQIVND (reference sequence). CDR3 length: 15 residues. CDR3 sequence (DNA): TGTGCCAGTAGTATTCGACAGCCGAACACCGGGGAGCTGTTTTTT. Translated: CASSIRQPNTGELFF.

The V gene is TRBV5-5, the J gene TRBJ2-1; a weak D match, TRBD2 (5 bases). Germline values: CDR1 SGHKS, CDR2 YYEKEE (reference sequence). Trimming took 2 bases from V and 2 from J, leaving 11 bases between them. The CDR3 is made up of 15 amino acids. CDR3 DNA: TGTGCCAGCAGCTTCTCCCCCGGGACCTACAATGAGCAGTTCTTC. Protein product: CASSFSPGTYNEQFF.

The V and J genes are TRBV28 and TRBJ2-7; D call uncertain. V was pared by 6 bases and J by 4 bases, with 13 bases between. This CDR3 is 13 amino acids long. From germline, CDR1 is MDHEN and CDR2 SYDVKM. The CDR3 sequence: CASRESLIYEQYF. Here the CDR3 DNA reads TGTGCCAGCAGGGAGAGCTTGATATACGAGCAGTACTTC.

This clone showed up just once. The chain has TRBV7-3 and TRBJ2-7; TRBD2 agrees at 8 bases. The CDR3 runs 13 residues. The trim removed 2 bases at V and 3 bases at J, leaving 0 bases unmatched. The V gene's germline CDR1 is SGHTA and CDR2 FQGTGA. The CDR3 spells CASSLAGGYEQYF. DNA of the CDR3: TGTGCCAGCAGCTTAGCGGGAGGCTACGAGCAGTACTTC.

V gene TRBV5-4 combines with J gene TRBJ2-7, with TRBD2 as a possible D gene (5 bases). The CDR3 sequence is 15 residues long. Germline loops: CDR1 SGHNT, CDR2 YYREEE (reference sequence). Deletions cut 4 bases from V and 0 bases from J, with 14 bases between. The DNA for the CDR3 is TGTGCCAGCAGCCGACGCCCGGGGAGCTCCTACGAGCAGTACTTC. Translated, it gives CASSRRPGSSYEQYF.

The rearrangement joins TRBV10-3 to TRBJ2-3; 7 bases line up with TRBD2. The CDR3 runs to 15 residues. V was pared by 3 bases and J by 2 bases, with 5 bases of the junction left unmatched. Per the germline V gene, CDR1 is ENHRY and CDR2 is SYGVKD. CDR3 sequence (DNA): TGTGCCATCAGTGACATCGGGGGGACCACAGATACGCAGTATTTT. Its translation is CAISDIGGTTDTQYF.

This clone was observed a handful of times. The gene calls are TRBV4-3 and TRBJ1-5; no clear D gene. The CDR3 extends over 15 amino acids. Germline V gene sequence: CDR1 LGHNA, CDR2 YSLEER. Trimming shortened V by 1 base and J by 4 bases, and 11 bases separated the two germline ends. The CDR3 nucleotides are TGCGCCAGCAGCCAAGTGTACGGGGATAATCAGCCCCAGCATTTT. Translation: CASSQVYGDNQPQHF.

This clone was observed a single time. DNA of the CDR3: TGTGCCAGCCGCCCGGGACAGGGAACTCCTGGCTACACCTTC. Translation gives CASRPGQGTPGYTF. The chain recombines TRBV27 with TRBJ1-2; 9 bases agree with TRBD1. The germline gives CDR1 MNHEY, CDR2 SMNVEV (reference sequence). V was clipped by 8 bases and J by 7 bases; unmatched bases: 11. The CDR3 runs 14 residues.

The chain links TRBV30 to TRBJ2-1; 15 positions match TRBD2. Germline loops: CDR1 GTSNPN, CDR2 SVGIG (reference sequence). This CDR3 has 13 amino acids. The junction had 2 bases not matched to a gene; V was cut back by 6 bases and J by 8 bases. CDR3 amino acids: CACRTSGRDEQFF. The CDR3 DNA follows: TGTGCCTGTAGGACTAGCGGGAGGGATGAGCAGTTCTTC. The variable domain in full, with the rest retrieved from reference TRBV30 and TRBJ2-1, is SQTIHQWPATLVQPVGSPLSLECTVEGTSNPNLYWYRQAAGRGLQLLFYSVGIGQISSEVPQNLSASRPQDRQFILSSKKLLLSDSGFYLCACRTSGRDEQFFGPGTRLTVL.

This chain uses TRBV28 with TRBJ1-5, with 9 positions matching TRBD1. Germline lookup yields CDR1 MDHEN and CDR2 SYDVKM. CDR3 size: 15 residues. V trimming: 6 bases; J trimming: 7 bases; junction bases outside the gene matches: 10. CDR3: CASRQHRQGVQPQHF. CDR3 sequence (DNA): TGTGCCAGCAGACAACACAGACAGGGGGTCCAGCCCCAGCATTTT.

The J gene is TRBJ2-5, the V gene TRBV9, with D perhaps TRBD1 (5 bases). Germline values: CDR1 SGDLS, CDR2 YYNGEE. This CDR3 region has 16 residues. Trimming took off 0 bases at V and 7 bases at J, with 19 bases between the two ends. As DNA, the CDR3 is TGTGCCAGCAGCGTAGTCCCCAGGGCGACTGATGGGACCCAGTACTTC. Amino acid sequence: CASSVVPRATDGTQYF.

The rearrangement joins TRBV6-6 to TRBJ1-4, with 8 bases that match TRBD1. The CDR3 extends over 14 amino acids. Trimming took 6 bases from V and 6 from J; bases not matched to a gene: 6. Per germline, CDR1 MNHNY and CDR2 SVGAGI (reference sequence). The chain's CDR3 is CASRVRDRHEKLFF. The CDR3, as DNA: TGTGCCAGCAGGGTCCGGGACAGGCATGAAAAACTGTTTTTT.

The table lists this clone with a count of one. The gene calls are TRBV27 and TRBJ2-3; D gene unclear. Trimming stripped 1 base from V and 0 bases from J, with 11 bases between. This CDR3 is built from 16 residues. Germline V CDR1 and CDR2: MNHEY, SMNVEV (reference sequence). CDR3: CASSLYVSASTDTQYF. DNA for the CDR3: TGTGCCAGCAGTTTATACGTCAGTGCTAGCACAGATACGCAGTATTTT.

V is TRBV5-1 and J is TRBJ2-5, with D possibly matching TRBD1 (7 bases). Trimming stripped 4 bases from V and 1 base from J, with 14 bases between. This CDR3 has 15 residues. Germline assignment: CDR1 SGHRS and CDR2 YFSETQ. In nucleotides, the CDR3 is TGCGCCAGCAGCCTTCAGGGGGGTCTCCAAGAGACCCAGTACTTC. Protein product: CASSLQGGLQETQYF.

The CDR3 nucleotides read TGTGCCAGCAGTTACCCCCCTGGGCGAGGGACTGAAGCTTTCTTT. Amino acids: CASSYPPGRGTEAFF. The rearrangement joins TRBV6-2 or TRBV6-3 to TRBJ1-1; D unresolved. The V gene lost 2 bases and the J gene lost 5 bases, with 15 bases spanning the gap. The CDR3 spans 15 residues. From germline, CDR1 is MNHEY and CDR2 SVGEGT.

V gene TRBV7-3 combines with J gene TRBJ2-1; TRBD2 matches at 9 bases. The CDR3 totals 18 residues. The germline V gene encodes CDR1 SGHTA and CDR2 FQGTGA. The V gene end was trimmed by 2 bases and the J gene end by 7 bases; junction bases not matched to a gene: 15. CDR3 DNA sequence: TGTGCCAGCAGCTTATCAGGGACTAGCCGAAGGACTTTTAATGAGCAGTTCTTC. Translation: CASSLSGTSRRTFNEQFF.

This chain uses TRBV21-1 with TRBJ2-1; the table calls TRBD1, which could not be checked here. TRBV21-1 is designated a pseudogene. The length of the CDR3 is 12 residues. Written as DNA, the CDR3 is TGTGCCAGCAGGACACCCTACAATGAGCAGTTCTTC. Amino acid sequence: CASRTPYNEQFF.

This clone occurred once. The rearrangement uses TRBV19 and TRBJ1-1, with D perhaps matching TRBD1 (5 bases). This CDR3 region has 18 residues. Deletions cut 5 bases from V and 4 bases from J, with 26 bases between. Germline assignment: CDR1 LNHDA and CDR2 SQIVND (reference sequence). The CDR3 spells CASSSNLGEEVFFTEAFF. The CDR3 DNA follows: TGTGCCAGTAGTTCCAATTTGGGGGAGGAGGTCTTTTTCACTGAAGCTTTCTTT.

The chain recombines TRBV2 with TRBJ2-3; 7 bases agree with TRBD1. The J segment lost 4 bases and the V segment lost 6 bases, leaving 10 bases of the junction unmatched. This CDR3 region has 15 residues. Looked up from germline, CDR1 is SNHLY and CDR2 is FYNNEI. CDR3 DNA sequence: TGTGCCAGCAGAGACAGGGAAGGTAGGGCAGATACGCAGTATTTT. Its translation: CASRDREGRADTQYF.